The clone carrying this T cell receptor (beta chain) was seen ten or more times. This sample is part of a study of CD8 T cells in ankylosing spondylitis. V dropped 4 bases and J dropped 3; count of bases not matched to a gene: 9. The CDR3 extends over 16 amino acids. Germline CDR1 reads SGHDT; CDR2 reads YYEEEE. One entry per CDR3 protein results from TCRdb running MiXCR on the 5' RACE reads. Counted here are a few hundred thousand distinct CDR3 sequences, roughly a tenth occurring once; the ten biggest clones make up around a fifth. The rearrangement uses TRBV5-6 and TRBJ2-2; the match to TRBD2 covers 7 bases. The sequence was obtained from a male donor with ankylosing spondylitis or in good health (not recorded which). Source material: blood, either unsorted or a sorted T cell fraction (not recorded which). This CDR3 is CASSIPRGGDTGELFF. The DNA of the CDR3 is TGTGCCAGCAGCATTCCGAGGGGAGGGGACACCGGGGAGCTGTTTTTT.